A single sample is the source of the 16 T cell receptor beta chains below, sequenced in a study of blood T cells in healthy people across ages. A second roughly 6 to 12 cycle PCR used barcoded and J-beta primers. Each CDR3 protein is one row after TCRdb ran MiXCR on the 5' RACE reads. The sample yields around 690,000 distinct CDR3 sequences, around 54% seen once. The sequenced sample consisted of blood. The receptors were sampled from a man in his sixties in good health.

The V and J genes are TRBV5-1 and TRBJ2-5; 7 bases line up with TRBD1. The CDR3 length is 15 residues. Germline assignment: CDR1 SGHRS and CDR2 YFSETQ. Trimming removed 3 bases from V and 4 bases from J; junction bases left unmatched: 9. CDR3 nucleotide sequence: TGCGCCAGCAGCTCAGGACAGGCGTACCGAGAGACCCAGTACTTC. The encoded protein is CASSSGQAYRETQYF.

The CDR3 DNA is TGTGCCAGTGGGGGGCAAGGTTCGGATGTCGATCAGCCCCAGCATTTT. This translates into CASGGQGSDVDQPQHF. V and J are TRBV6-6 and TRBJ1-5; perhaps TRBD1 as D (6 bases). The CDR3 spans 16 residues. The V and J ends lost 9 bases and 5 bases respectively, with 23 bases between them. Per germline, CDR1 MNHNY and CDR2 SVGAGI (reference sequence).

This clonotype came up once. The chain is built from TRBV5-1 and TRBJ2-5; perhaps TRBD1 as D (6 bases). The DNA end favors TRBJ2-7, so the J call may be wrong. CDR3 length equals 14 residues. The germline gives CDR1 SGHRS, CDR2 YFSETQ. The CDR3 bases are TGCGCCAGCAGCTTCCAAGGACAGCCCTACGAGCAGTACTTC. Translating it yields CASSFQGQPYEQYF.

This chain connects TRBV5-1 to TRBJ1-4; 7 nucleotides align to TRBD1. Germline CDR1 is SGHRS and CDR2 is YFSETQ. The V segment lost 5 bases and the J segment 7 bases; nucleotides outside the gene matches: 11. This CDR3 is built from 15 residues. The CDR3 spells CASREGARFGEKLFF. DNA of the CDR3: TGCGCCAGCAGGGAGGGGGCGCGATTTGGTGAAAAACTGTTTTTT.

This rearrangement joins TRBV5-1 to TRBJ2-6, with a possible D match to TRBD2 (6 bases). The V end lost 4 bases, the J end lost 1 base, and 18 bases lay between the germline ends. Germline loops: CDR1 SGHRS, CDR2 YFSETQ. The CDR3 totals 18 residues. The CDR3 DNA follows: TGCGCCAGCAGCCCAGGCGGGGCTGGCGTATCTGGGGCCAACGTCCTGACTTTC. Translation gives CASSPGGAGVSGANVLTF. Combining the CDR3 with reference TRBV5-1 and TRBJ2-6 gives the whole variable domain KAGVTQTPRYLIKTRGQQVTLSCSPISGHRSVSWYQQTPGQGLQFLFEYFSETQRNKGNFPGRFSGRQFSNSRSEMNVSTLELGDSALYLCASSPGGAGVSGANVLTFGAGSRLTVL.

This clonotype was seen at least ten times. The J gene is TRBJ2-1, the V gene TRBV7-2, with 9 bases aligning to TRBD2. The germline V gene has CDR1 SGHTA and CDR2 FQGNSA. With V trimmed by 7 bases and J by 0 bases, 4 bases remained unmatched. The CDR3 covers 15 residues. CDR3 coding DNA: TGTGCCAGCACCATTAGCGGGAGCTCCTACAATGAGCAGTTCTTC. Translating gives CASTISGSSYNEQFF.

This sequence joins TRBV5-1 and TRBJ2-7; D is possibly TRBD1 (5 bases). This CDR3 has 18 amino acids. With 0 bases removed from V and 3 bases from J, the gap between germline ends came to 22 bases. Germline V gene lookup returns CDR1 SGHRS and CDR2 YFSETQ. The CDR3 DNA reads TGCGCCAGCAGCTTGGTCGGGCAGGGCGGAACGGGTAGCTACGAGCAGTACTTC. Translating gives CASSLVGQGGTGSYEQYF.

V and J are TRBV7-9 and TRBJ2-3, with 7 bases identical to TRBD2. The CDR3 totals 16 residues. Germline-derived CDR1 and CDR2 are SEHNR and FQNEAQ (reference sequence). V gave up 4 bases and J gave up 1 base; unmatched junction bases: 8. CDR3 nucleotide sequence: TGTGCCAGCAGCTCCTTCCCTAGCGGCCGCACAGATACGCAGTATTTT. The encoded protein is CASSSFPSGRTDTQYF.

J is TRBJ2-3 and V is TRBV5-1; 11 bases fit TRBD2. Trimming cost V 4 bases and J 6 bases; bases outside gene matches: 10. The CDR3 is 16 amino acids. CDR1 is SGHRS, CDR2 YFSETQ, per germline. Here the CDR3 DNA reads TGCGCCAGCAGCCTTAGCGGGGGGGCCTTGTTTGATACGCAGTATTTT. This translates into CASSLSGGALFDTQYF.

In this sample, this clonotype turned up a few times. J is TRBJ1-4 and V is TRBV29-1; no clear D. Germline values: CDR1 SQVTM, CDR2 ANQGSEA. V gave up 0 bases and J gave up 11 bases, with 16 bases separating them. The CDR3 sequence is 14 residues long. The CDR3 loop is CSVEEYQAVGKLFF. The CDR3 DNA is TGCAGCGTTGAAGAGTACCAGGCGGTGGGGAAACTGTTTTTT.

This clonotype was seen a handful of times. V gene TRBV20-1 combines with J gene TRBJ2-6; the D gene is possibly TRBD1 (5 bases). The V and J ends lost 3 bases and 2 bases respectively, with 14 bases between them. Germline CDR1 is DFQATT and CDR2 is SNEGSKA (reference sequence). CDR3 length: 16 residues. The CDR3 nucleotides are TGCAGTGCTAGGGCAATCCAGGGTCCTGGGGCCAACGTCCTGACTTTC. Protein product: CSARAIQGPGANVLTF.

The chain couples TRBV5-1 to TRBJ1-2, with 7 nucleotides matching TRBD1. There are 15 residues in the CDR3. In germline, CDR1 is SGHRS, CDR2 YFSETQ. V was pared by 3 bases and J by 3 bases, with 8 bases of the junction left unmatched. CDR3 residues: CASSSGTARDYGYTF. The CDR3 coding sequence is TGCGCCAGCAGCTCCGGGACAGCTCGGGACTATGGCTACACCTTC.

This clonotype was detected only a few times. V gene TRBV12-3 or TRBV12-4 combines with J gene TRBJ2-7, with D possibly TRBD2 on 5 matching bases. Trimming shortened V by 0 bases and J by 7 bases, and 10 bases separated the two germline ends. The CDR3 is 13 residues long. The CDR3 DNA follows: TGTGCCAGCAGTTTAGCGATTCGAGGGGAGCAGTACTTC. As protein: CASSLAIRGEQYF.

The J gene is TRBJ2-5, the V gene TRBV20-1; tentative D call: TRBD2 (6 bases). Between the trimmed V and J ends, which lost 0 bases and 7 bases, there was a span of 15 bases. Per germline, CDR1 DFQATT and CDR2 SNEGSKA (reference sequence). The CDR3 covers 14 residues. The CDR3 sequence: CSARDGRGLGTQYF. The DNA of the CDR3 is TGCAGTGCTAGAGATGGACGGGGACTTGGGACCCAGTACTTC.

Only a few counts were recorded for this clonotype. The chain carries TRBV3-1 and TRBJ2-1; 10 bases are a match to TRBD2. CDR1 and CDR2 (germline): LGHDT, YNNKEL (reference sequence). V was pared by 4 bases and J by 9 bases, with 12 bases of the junction left unmatched. This CDR3 has 16 residues. The CDR3 spells CASSPGGASGGREQFF. As DNA, the CDR3 is TGTGCCAGCAGCCCAGGGGGGGCTAGCGGGGGACGTGAGCAGTTCTTC.

V and J are TRBV7-8 and TRBJ2-5; 9 nucleotides agree with TRBD2. CDR3 length equals 15 residues. J gave up 5 bases and V 5 bases, and 9 bases lay outside the gene matches. The germline CDR1 and CDR2 sequences are SGHVS and FQNEAQ. CDR3 residues: CASSQGLAIGETQYF. CDR3 in DNA: TGTGCCAGCAGCCAAGGACTAGCGATAGGGGAGACCCAGTACTTC. The full variable domain, its missing parts supplied by reference TRBV7-8 and TRBJ2-5, is GAGVSQSPRYKVAKRGQDVALRCDPISGHVSLFWYQQALGQGPEFLTYFQNEAQLDKSGLPSDRFFAERPEGSVSTLKIQRTQQEDSAVYLCASSQGLAIGETQYFGPGTRLLVL.